This TCR beta chain was obtained from a study of blood T cell repertoires in COVID-19. Study at large: COVID-19 samples, acute and convalescent, were from the United States, Italy and Spain. Sample material is recorded as cDNA or gDNA derived from T cells, B-cell-depleted T cells, or PBMCs.

The CDR3 is 14 residues long. The germline gives CDR1 GTSNPN, CDR2 SVGIG (reference sequence). The germline V and J ends were trimmed by 2 bases and 1 base, with 11 bases remaining between them. The repertoire was sequenced with immunoSEQ multiplex PCR; TCRdb's copy has only in-frame clones and lacks some. The table lists some 170,000 clones, about 85% of them singletons. The sample comprised peripheral blood. V and J are TRBV30 and TRBJ1-2; D gene uncertain. This TCR was recovered from a woman between 55 and 75 years old with acute or convalescent COVID-19. The CDR3 sequence: CAWSRSNLNYGYTF. The CDR3 coding sequence is TGTGCCTGGAGTCGGTCGAACCTTAACTATGGCTACACCTTC.